This T cell receptor (beta chain) was retrieved from a study of shared clonotypes between healthy human individuals. The germline V gene encodes CDR1 SQVTM and CDR2 ANQGSEA. The CDR3 is made up of 13 amino acids. V shed 4 bases and J shed 0 bases, with 7 bases lying between them. Study-level findings and limits: In contrast to clonotypes shared by all four donors, non-shared clonotypes had lower generation probabilities.

Remarks on this clone: Its antigen is unknown.

Each subset's genomic DNA was shared equally among a number of immunoSEQ plates. The method was immunoSEQ multiplex PCR; TCRdb's version includes in-frame clones alone and lacks a portion of them. The sample lists about 380,000 clones, around 96% occurring once. This sequence originates from a man between 25 and 39 years old in good health. Sequenced input: memory CD8+ T cells sorted from blood. Indicated subset: CD45RO+ cells pooled with CCR7-negative TemRA cells. The chain carries TRBV29-1 and TRBJ1-3, with D unresolved. The CDR3 here is CSVGAPSGNTIYF. In DNA, the CDR3 is TGCAGCGTTGGCGCTCCCTCTGGAAACACCATATATTTT.